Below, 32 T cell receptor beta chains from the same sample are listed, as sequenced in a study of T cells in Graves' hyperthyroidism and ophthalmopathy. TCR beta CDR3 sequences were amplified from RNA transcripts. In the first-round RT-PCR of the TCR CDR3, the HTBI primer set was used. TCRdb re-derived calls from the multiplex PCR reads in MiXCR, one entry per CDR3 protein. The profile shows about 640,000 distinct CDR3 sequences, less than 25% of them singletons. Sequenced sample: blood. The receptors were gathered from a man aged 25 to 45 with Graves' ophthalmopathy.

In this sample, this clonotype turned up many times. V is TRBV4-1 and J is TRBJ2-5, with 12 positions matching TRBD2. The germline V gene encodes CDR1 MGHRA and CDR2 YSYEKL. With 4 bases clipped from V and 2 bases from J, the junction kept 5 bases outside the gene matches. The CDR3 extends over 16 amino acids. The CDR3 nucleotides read TGCGCCAGCAGCCGGACTAGCGGGACGTGGCAAGAGACCCAGTACTTC. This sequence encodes CASSRTSGTWQETQYF.

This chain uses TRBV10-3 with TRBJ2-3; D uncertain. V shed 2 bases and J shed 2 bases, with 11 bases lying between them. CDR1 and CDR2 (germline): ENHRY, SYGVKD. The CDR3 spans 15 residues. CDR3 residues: CAISEDQANTDTQYF. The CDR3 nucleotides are TGTGCCATCAGTGAGGATCAGGCGAACACAGATACGCAGTATTTT.

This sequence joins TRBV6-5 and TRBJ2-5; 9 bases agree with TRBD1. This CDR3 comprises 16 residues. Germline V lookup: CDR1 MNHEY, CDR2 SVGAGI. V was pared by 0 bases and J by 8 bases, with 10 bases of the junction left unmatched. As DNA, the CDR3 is TGTGCCAGCAGTTACTCGATTACAGGGGGCGAGGTTACCCAGTACTTC. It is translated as CASSYSITGGEVTQYF.

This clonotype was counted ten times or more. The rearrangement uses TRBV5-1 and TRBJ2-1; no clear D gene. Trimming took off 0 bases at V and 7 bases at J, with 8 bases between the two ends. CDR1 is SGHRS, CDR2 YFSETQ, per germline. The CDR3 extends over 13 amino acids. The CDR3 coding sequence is TGCGCCAGCAGCTTGGCCTCTAGGAATGAGCAGTTCTTC. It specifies CASSLASRNEQFF.

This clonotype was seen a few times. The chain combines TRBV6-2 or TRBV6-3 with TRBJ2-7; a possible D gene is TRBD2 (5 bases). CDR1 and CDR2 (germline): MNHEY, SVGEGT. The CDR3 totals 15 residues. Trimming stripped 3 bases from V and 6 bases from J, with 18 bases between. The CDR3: CASSYISTLEVEQYF. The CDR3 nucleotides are TGTGCCAGCAGTTATATCTCTACACTAGAAGTCGAGCAGTACTTC.

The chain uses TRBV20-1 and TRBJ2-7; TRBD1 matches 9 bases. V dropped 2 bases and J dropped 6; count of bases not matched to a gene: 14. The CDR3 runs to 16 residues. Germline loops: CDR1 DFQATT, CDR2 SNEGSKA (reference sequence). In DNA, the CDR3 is TGCAGTGCTAGACCGATGCCCGGGACAGGGCCTGGCGAGCAGTACTTC. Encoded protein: CSARPMPGTGPGEQYF.

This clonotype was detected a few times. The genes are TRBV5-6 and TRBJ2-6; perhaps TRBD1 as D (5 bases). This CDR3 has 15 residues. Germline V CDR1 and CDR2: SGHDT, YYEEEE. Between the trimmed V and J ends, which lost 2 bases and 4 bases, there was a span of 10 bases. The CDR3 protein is CASSFLTAGANVLTF. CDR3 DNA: TGTGCCAGCAGCTTTTTGACAGCCGGGGCCAACGTCCTGACTTTC.

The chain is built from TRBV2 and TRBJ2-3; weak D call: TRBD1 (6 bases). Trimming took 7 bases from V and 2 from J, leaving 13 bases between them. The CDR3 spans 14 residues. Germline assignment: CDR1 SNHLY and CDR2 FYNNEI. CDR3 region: CASKGQRTTDTQYF. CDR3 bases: TGTGCCAGCAAAGGACAGAGAACCACAGATACGCAGTATTTT.

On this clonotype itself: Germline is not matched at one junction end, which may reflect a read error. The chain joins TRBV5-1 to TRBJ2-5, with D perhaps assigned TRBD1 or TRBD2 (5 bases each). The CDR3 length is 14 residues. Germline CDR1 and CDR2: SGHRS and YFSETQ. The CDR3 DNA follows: TGCGCCAGCAGCCCTGGGACCGAACAAGGGACCCAGTACTTC. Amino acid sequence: CASSPGTEQGTQYF.

The CDR3, as DNA: TGCAGTGCTAGCCTCGAGATACCGTATAGCAATCAGCCCCAGCATTTT. Amino acid sequence: CSASLEIPYSNQPQHF. The rearrangement links TRBV20-1 to TRBJ1-5; no definite D call. With 3 bases removed from V and 0 bases from J, the gap between germline ends came to 15 bases. In germline, CDR1 is DFQATT, CDR2 SNEGSKA (reference sequence). There are 16 residues in the CDR3.

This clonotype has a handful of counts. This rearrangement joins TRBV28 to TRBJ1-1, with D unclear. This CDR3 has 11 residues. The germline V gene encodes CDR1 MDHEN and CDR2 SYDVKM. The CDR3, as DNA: TGTGTGAGTGCCTTGAACACTGAAGCTTTCTTT. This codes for CVSALNTEAFF.

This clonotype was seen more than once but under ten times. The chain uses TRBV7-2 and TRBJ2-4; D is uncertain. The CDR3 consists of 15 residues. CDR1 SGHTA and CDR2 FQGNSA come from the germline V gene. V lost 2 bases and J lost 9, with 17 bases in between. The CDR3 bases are TGTGCCAGCAGCTTAAACTCCAACTATGATGGCATTCAGTACTTC. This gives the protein CASSLNSNYDGIQYF.

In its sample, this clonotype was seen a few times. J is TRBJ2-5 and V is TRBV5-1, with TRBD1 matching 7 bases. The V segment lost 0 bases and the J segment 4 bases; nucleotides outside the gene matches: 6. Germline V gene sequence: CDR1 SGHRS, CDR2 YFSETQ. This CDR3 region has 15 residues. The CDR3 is CASSLEGNRGETQYF. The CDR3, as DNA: TGCGCCAGCAGCTTGGAAGGGAACAGGGGAGAGACCCAGTACTTC.

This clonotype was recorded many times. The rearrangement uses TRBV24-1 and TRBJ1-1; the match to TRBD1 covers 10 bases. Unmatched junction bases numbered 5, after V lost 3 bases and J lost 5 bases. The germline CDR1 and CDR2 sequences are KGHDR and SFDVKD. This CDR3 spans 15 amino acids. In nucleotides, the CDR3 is TGTGCCACCAGTGATCGAGGACAGGGGGGGACTGAAGCTTTCTTT. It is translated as CATSDRGQGGTEAFF.

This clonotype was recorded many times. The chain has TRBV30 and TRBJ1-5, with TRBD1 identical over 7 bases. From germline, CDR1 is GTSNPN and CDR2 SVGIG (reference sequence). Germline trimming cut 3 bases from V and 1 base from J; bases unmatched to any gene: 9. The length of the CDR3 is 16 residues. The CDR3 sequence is CAWSPDRAWSNQPQHF. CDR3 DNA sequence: TGTGCCTGGAGCCCTGACAGGGCCTGGAGCAATCAGCCCCAGCATTTT.

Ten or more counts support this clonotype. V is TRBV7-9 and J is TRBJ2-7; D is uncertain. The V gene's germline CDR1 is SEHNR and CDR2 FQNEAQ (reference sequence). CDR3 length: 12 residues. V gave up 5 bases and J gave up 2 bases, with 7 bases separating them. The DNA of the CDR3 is TGTGCCAGCAGCAAGACGGCCTACGAGCAGTACTTC. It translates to CASSKTAYEQYF. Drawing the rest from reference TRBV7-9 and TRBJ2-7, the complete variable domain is DTGVSQNPRHKITKRGQNVTFRCDPISEHNRLYWYRQTLGQGPEFLTYFQNEAQLEKSRLLSDRFSAERPKGSFSTLEIQRTEQGDSAMYLCASSKTAYEQYFGPGTRLTVT.

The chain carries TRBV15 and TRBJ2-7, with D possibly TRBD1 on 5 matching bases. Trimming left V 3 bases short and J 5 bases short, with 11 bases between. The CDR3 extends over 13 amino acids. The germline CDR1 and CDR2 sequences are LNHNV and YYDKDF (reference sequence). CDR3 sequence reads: CATSSRDSNEQYF. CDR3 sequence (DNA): TGTGCCACCAGCAGCAGGGATTCCAACGAGCAGTACTTC.

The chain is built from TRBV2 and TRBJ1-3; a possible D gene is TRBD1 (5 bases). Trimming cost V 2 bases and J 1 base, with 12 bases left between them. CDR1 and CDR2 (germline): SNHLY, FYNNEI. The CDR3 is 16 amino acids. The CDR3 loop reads CASSEQGPTSGNTIYF. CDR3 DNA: TGTGCCAGCAGTGAACAGGGCCCCACTTCTGGAAACACCATATATTTT.

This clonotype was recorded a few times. DNA for the CDR3: TGTGCCAGCAGGTTCCCGGGGAACACTGAAGCTTTCTTT. This translates into CASRFPGNTEAFF. The chain joins TRBV6-2 or TRBV6-3 to TRBJ1-1; D unclear. There are 13 residues in the CDR3. V was shortened by 6 bases and J by 1 base, with 9 bases between the two germline ends. Germline V gene lookup returns CDR1 MNHEY and CDR2 SVGEGT.

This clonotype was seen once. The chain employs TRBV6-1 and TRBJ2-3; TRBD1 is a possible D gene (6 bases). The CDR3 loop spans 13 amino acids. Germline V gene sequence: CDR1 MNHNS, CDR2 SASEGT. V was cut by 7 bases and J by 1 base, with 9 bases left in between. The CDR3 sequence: CASTHRGTDTQYF. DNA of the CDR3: TGTGCCAGCACCCACAGGGGCACAGATACGCAGTATTTT.

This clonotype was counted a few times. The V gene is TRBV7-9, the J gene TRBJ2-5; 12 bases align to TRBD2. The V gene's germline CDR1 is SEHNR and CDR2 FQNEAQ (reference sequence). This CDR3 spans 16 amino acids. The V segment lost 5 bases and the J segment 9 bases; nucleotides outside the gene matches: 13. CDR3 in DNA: TGTGCCAGCAGCCAAGGGACTAGCGGGTCCGGTGAGGCCCAGTACTTC. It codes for CASSQGTSGSGEAQYF.

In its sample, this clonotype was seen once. CDR3 coding DNA: TGTGCCAGTAGAACACAGCGCCCAGGTTCCGATCAGCCCCAGCATTTT. It specifies CASRTQRPGSDQPQHF. The chain couples TRBV19 to TRBJ1-5; D is undetermined. Deletions cut 6 bases from V and 5 bases from J, with 20 bases between. The CDR3 consists of 16 residues. Germline CDR1 is LNHDA and CDR2 is SQIVND (reference sequence).

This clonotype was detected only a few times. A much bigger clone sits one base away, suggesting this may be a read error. The CDR3 coding sequence is TGTGCCAGCAGTCTCCGGACTAGCGGCTCCTACGGGCAGTACTTC. Its protein is CASSLRTSGSYGQYF. V usage is TRBV7-8 and J usage is TRBJ2-7; TRBD2 agrees at 10 bases. The CDR3 runs to 15 residues. Germline lookup yields CDR1 SGHVS and CDR2 FQNEAQ.

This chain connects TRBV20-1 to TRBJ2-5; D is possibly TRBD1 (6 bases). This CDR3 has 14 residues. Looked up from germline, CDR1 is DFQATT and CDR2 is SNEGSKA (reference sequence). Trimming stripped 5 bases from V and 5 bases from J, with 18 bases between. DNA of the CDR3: TGCAGTGCTCCTATCCAGGGGCGAGGCGAGACCCAGTACTTC. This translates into CSAPIQGRGETQYF.

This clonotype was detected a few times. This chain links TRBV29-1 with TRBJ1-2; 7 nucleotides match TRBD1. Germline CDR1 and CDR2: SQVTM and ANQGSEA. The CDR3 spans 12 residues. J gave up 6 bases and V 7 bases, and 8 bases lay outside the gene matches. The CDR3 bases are TGCAGCGCCTTCGACAGGGTGCATGGCTACACCTTC. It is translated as CSAFDRVHGYTF.

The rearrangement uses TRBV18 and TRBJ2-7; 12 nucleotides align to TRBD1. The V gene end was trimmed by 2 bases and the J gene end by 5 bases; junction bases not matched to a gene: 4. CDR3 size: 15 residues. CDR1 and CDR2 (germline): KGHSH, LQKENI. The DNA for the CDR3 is TGTGCCAGCTCACCAGGGACAGGGGGCTACAACGAGCAGTACTTC. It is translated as CASSPGTGGYNEQYF.

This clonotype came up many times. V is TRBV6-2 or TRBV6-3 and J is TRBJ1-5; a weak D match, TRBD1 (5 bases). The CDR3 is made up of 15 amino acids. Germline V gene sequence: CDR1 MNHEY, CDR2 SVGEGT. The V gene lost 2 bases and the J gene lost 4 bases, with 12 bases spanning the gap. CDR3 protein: CASSYGGGRNQPQHF. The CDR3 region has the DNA TGTGCCAGCAGTTACGGGGGAGGACGGAATCAGCCCCAGCATTTT.

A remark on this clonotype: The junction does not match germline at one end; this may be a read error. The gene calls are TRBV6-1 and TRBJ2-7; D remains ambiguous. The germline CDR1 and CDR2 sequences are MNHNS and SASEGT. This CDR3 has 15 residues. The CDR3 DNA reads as TGTGCCAGCAGGGGGTGGGCCGTCCGGCACTACAAGCAGTACTTC. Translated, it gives CASRGWAVRHYKQYF.

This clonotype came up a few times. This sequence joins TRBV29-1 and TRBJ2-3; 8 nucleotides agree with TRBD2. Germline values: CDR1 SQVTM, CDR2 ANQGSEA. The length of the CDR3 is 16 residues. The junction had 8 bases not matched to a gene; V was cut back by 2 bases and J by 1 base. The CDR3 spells CSVELALAGRTDTQYF. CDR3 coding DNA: TGCAGCGTTGAACTGGCCTTAGCGGGACGCACAGATACGCAGTATTTT.

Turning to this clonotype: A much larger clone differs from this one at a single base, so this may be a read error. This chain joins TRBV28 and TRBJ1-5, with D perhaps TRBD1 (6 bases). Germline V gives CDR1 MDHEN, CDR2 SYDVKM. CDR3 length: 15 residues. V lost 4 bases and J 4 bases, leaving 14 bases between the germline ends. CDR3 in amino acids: CASSSQGLGNQPQHF. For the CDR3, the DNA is TGTGCCAGCAGTTCACAGGGCCTAGGGAATCAGCCCCAGCATTTT.

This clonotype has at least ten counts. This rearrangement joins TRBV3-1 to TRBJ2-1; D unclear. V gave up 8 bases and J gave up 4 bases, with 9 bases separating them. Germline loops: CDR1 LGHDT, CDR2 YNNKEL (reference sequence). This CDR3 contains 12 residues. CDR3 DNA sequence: TGTGCCAGCGATTCGCGATACAATGAGCAGTTCTTC. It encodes CASDSRYNEQFF.

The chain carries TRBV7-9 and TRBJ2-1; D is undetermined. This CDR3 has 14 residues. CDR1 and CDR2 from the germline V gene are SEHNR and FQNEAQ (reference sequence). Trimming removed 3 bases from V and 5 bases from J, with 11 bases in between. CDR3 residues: CASSFTWGNNEQFF. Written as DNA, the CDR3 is TGTGCCAGCAGCTTCACCTGGGGTAACAATGAGCAGTTCTTC.